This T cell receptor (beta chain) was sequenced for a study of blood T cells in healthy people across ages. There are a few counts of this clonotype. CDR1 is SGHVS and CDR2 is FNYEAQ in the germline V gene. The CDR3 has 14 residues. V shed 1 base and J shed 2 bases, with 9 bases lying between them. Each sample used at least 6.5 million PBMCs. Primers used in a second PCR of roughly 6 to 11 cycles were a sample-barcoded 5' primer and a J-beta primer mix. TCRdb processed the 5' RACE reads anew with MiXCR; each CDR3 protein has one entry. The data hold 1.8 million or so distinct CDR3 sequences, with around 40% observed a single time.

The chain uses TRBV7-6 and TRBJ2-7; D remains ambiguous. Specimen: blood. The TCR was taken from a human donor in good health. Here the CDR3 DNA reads TGTGCCAGCAGCTTAGAGGAAGGACCCTACGAGCAGTACTTC. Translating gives CASSLEEGPYEQYF.